One T cell receptor (beta chain) is described in this entry. CDR3 length: 15 residues. V dropped 7 bases and J dropped 5; count of bases not matched to a gene: 11. Germline CDR1 MNHEY, CDR2 SVGAGI. These data are taken from a study of blood T cell repertoires in COVID-19. Study-level background: The United States, Italy and Spain provided the acute and convalescent COVID-19 samples. The cDNA or gDNA used as material had been derived from T cells, B-cell-depleted T cells, or PBMCs.

In the authors' workflow: Amplification from reference gene primers served as the basis for estimated nucleated cell counts. The repertoire was sequenced with immunoSEQ multiplex PCR; TCRdb's copy has only in-frame clones and lacks some. V, J and clone size derive from that table, while D and trimming were established from the DNA sequence. The sample holds over 45,000 clones, about 70% seen once. The V gene is TRBV6-5, the J gene TRBJ2-5; 9 bases align to TRBD2. The clonotype was recovered from a woman aged 50 to 60 with active or convalescent COVID-19. Specimen: peripheral blood. CDR3 residues: CASKLGSGREETQYF. CDR3 coding DNA: TGTGCCAGCAAGTTAGGTAGCGGGAGAGAGGAGACCCAGTACTTC.